This TCR beta chain comes out of a study of T cell repertoires in cytomegalovirus infection (dated by TCRdb to about 2019). For context, the study as a whole: The peptide stimulations were aimed at well-studied HLA-B-restricted epitopes as well as recently identified HLA-C-restricted CMV epitopes, whose presentation resists viral immunomodulation. The HLA type of each donor mattered for the analysis, because public TCR beta signatures pointed to carriage of CMV infection along with the matching HLA type.

Sequencing was carried out with an Illumina HiSeq 1500. TCRdb took the public reads, trimmed them with fastp at Q25, ran MiXCR for clone calling and kept in-frame beta chains. Every CDR3 protein is listed once, alongside the most common genes and DNA of its rows. This sample lists 110,000 to 150,000 distinct CDR3 sequences; 32% were detected once. The biggest ten clones account for around 50% of the sample. Overall study outcomes, separate from this receptor: The ex vivo response was dominated by HLA-C-restricted CMV-specific TCR beta clonotypes, and the single most frequent clonotype in two of eight donors was supplied by these HLA-C-restricted clonotypes. Cumulative frequency of public TCR beta family members discriminated carriers of CMV infection plus the relevant HLA type in this cohort and an independent roughly 330-donor cohort.

This clonotype occurred many times. There is no known antigen for this receptor. Base qualities are not at hand, and no much larger clone is one base apart. Per the publication, the treatment or condition label means: in vitro stimulation with specific CMV peptide epitopes to enrich CMV-specific T cells. The germline V gene encodes CDR1 SGHTA and CDR2 FQGNSA. V is trimmed back by 6 bases and J by 8 bases, and the junction contains 9 bases that no gene match accounts for. Taken from cysteine to phenylalanine, the CDR3 has 14 residues. Only CDR3 DNA is held: 42 bases, read in frame from base 1. The rearrangement joined TRBV7-2 to TRBJ2-1; 8 middle bases align to TRBD2. The origin of this receptor is a human donor in good health (CMV status not recorded). Some clones in this sample may be carry-over from other donors' samples. The sample here was CD8+ T cells from cultured PBMCs, taken from culture after CMV antigen stimulation. The DNA is TGTGCCAGCAGTCCTGTAGCGGGGTCGGATGAGCAGTTCTTC. It specifies CASSPVAGSDEQFF.